These T cell receptor beta chains were read from a single sample in a study of beta chain features in type 1 diabetes. Repertoires were generated with immunoSEQ multiplex PCR, while TCRdb's copy carries only in-frame clones and drops some. The data hold around 340,000 clones, with 6.5% to 10% observed a single time. Sequenced: central memory CD4+ T cells from blood. These receptor sequences come from a young woman in good health. CDR3s include the opening cysteine and the closing phenylalanine or tryptophan. A D gene is named only where the DNA matches it firmly. Not every row has a clone size; where given, it reads once, few, many or a size class.

d_call: -
j_call: TRBJ2-7
clone_size: few
v_call: TRBV7-9
cdr3_aa: CASSPGAYSSYEQYF
cdr3_nt: TGTGCCAGCAGCCCAGGGGCATATAGCTCCTACGAGCAGTACTTC

d_call: TRBD1
j_call: TRBJ1-5
clone_size: few
v_call: TRBV28
cdr3_aa: CASSSGQGNQPQHF
cdr3_nt: TGTGCCAGCAGTTCAGGACAGGGAAATCAGCCCCAGCATTTT

d_call: TRBD2
j_call: TRBJ2-7
clone_size: few
v_call: TRBV6-6
cdr3_aa: CASSALAGGPLNEQYF
cdr3_nt: TGTGCCAGCAGCGCTCTAGCGGGAGGGCCTCTTAACGAGCAGTACTTC

d_call: TRBD1
j_call: TRBJ1-1
clone_size: few
v_call: TRBV9
cdr3_aa: CASATGPSTEAFF
cdr3_nt: TGTGCCAGCGCGACAGGGCCCAGCACTGAAGCTTTCTTT

d_call: TRBD2
j_call: TRBJ2-5
clone_size: -
v_call: TRBV11-2
cdr3_aa: CASSLGLGGPAETQYF
cdr3_nt: TGTGCCAGCAGCTTAGGCCTGGGAGGGCCCGCCGAGACCCAGTACTTC

d_call: -
j_call: TRBJ2-1
clone_size: few
v_call: TRBV6-7
cdr3_aa: CASSPRGTYNEQFF
cdr3_nt: TGTGCCAGCAGTCCGAGGGGGACCTACAATGAGCAGTTCTTC

d_call: TRBD2
j_call: TRBJ2-1
clone_size: few
v_call: TRBV10-3
cdr3_aa: CATLPTSGGNNEQFF
cdr3_nt: TGTGCCACCCTACCGACTAGCGGAGGGAACAATGAGCAGTTCTTC

d_call: -
j_call: TRBJ2-3
clone_size: -
v_call: TRBV6-5
cdr3_aa: CASSPLESTDTQYF
cdr3_nt: TGTGCCAGCAGCCCCCTTGAGAGCACAGATACGCAGTATTTT

d_call: -
j_call: TRBJ2-3
clone_size: -
v_call: TRBV4-2
cdr3_aa: CASSQVKDTQYF
cdr3_nt: TGTGCCAGCAGCCAAGTAAAAGATACGCAGTATTTT

d_call: -
j_call: TRBJ2-2
clone_size: few
v_call: TRBV28
cdr3_aa: CASSLVGTGELFF
cdr3_nt: TGTGCCAGCAGCCTAGTAGGGACCGGGGAGCTGTTTTTT

d_call: -
j_call: TRBJ2-3
clone_size: many
v_call: TRBV5-4
cdr3_aa: CASSLFRGGGTDTQYF
cdr3_nt: TGTGCCAGCAGCTTGTTCCGGGGAGGAGGCACAGATACGCAGTATTTT

d_call: TRBD1
j_call: TRBJ2-2
clone_size: many
v_call: TRBV25-1
cdr3_aa: CASHRGSGELFF
cdr3_nt: TGTGCCAGCCACAGGGGATCCGGGGAGCTGTTTTTT

d_call: TRBD2
j_call: TRBJ2-1
clone_size: few
v_call: TRBV11-3
cdr3_aa: CASSLEGTRDYNEQFF
cdr3_nt: TGTGCCAGCAGCTTAGAGGGGACTAGAGATTACAATGAGCAGTTCTTC

d_call: -
j_call: TRBJ2-1
clone_size: few
v_call: TRBV25-1
cdr3_aa: CASSRSGAWGNEQFF
cdr3_nt: TGTGCCAGCAGTAGATCGGGAGCCTGGGGCAATGAGCAGTTCTTC

d_call: TRBD2
j_call: TRBJ2-1
clone_size: -
v_call: TRBV27
cdr3_aa: CASTPLAGGPTEQFF
cdr3_nt: TGTGCCAGCACCCCATTAGCGGGAGGGCCTACTGAGCAGTTCTTC

d_call: -
j_call: TRBJ2-1
clone_size: few
v_call: TRBV2
cdr3_aa: CASGNYNEQFF
cdr3_nt: TGTGCCAGCGGAAACTACAATGAGCAGTTCTTC

d_call: -
j_call: TRBJ1-4
clone_size: many
v_call: TRBV2
cdr3_aa: CASTRRAGSTNEKLFF
cdr3_nt: TGTGCCAGCACCCGGCGGGCGGGATCAACTAATGAAAAACTGTTTTTT

d_call: -
j_call: TRBJ2-1
clone_size: -
v_call: TRBV19
cdr3_aa: CASSFWRTNYNEQFF
cdr3_nt: TGTGCCAGTAGTTTCTGGCGGACCAACTACAATGAGCAGTTCTTC

d_call: TRBD1
j_call: TRBJ1-1
clone_size: -
v_call: TRBV7-9
cdr3_aa: CASSKYRGTEAFF
cdr3_nt: TGTGCCAGCAGCAAATACAGGGGGACTGAAGCTTTCTTT

d_call: -
j_call: TRBJ2-1
clone_size: few
v_call: TRBV7-9
cdr3_aa: CASSLRQGPYNEQFF
cdr3_nt: TGTGCCAGCAGCTTACGGCAGGGACCCTACAATGAGCAGTTCTTC

d_call: -
j_call: TRBJ1-2
clone_size: -
v_call: TRBV7-2
cdr3_aa: CASSPGHYGYTF
cdr3_nt: TGTGCCAGCAGTCCCGGGCACTATGGCTACACCTTC

d_call: -
j_call: TRBJ1-3
clone_size: -
v_call: TRBV7-2
cdr3_aa: CASSLPGDFSGNTIYF
cdr3_nt: TGTGCCAGCAGCTTACCGGGGGATTTCTCTGGAAACACCATATATTTT

d_call: -
j_call: TRBJ1-5
clone_size: few
v_call: TRBV6-5
cdr3_aa: CASSYSTGLGQPQHF
cdr3_nt: TGTGCCAGCAGTTACTCTACAGGGCTTGGGCAGCCCCAGCATTTT

d_call: TRBD2
j_call: TRBJ2-7
clone_size: few
v_call: TRBV19
cdr3_aa: CERVGLAENEQYF
cdr3_nt: TGTGAAAGGGTAGGACTAGCGGAGAACGAGCAGTACTTC

d_call: TRBD2
j_call: TRBJ2-1
clone_size: -
v_call: TRBV15
cdr3_aa: CATSTRLAGSWDEQFF
cdr3_nt: TGTGCCACCAGCACGAGACTAGCGGGAAGTTGGGATGAGCAGTTCTTC

d_call: TRBD2
j_call: TRBJ2-1
clone_size: few
v_call: TRBV28
cdr3_aa: CASGGLAGYTSSYNEQFF
cdr3_nt: TGTGCCAGCGGGGGACTAGCGGGATACACGAGCTCCTACAATGAGCAGTTCTTC

d_call: -
j_call: TRBJ1-1
clone_size: few
v_call: TRBV27
cdr3_aa: CASSRSPDTEAFF
cdr3_nt: TGTGCCAGCAGTAGAAGTCCGGACACTGAAGCTTTCTTT

d_call: -
j_call: TRBJ1-3
clone_size: many
v_call: TRBV15
cdr3_aa: CATSREASRSGNTIYF
cdr3_nt: TGTGCCACCAGCAGAGAGGCGAGCCGCTCAGGAAACACCATATATTTT

d_call: TRBD1
j_call: TRBJ2-7
clone_size: -
v_call: TRBV27
cdr3_aa: CASTRTPGQGLYEQYF
cdr3_nt: TGTGCCAGCACCCGCACTCCAGGACAGGGGCTATACGAGCAGTACTTC

d_call: -
j_call: TRBJ2-3
clone_size: many
v_call: TRBV5-4
cdr3_aa: CASSEDQRSTDTQYF
cdr3_nt: TGTGCCAGCAGCGAGGACCAACGAAGCACAGATACGCAGTATTTT

d_call: TRBD2
j_call: TRBJ2-7
clone_size: -
v_call: TRBV7-2
cdr3_aa: CASRLGLAYEQYF
cdr3_nt: TGTGCCAGCAGACTCGGACTAGCCTACGAGCAGTACTTC

d_call: -
j_call: TRBJ2-2
clone_size: -
v_call: TRBV2
cdr3_aa: CASSDWGSTGELFF
cdr3_nt: TGTGCCAGCAGTGATTGGGGATCCACCGGGGAGCTGTTTTTT

d_call: TRBD2
j_call: TRBJ2-1
clone_size: many
v_call: TRBV10-3
cdr3_aa: CAISGGREQFF
cdr3_nt: TGTGCCATCAGTGGCGGGAGGGAGCAGTTCTTC

d_call: -
j_call: TRBJ2-3
clone_size: -
v_call: TRBV18
cdr3_aa: CASSPAGTDTDTQYF
cdr3_nt: TGTGCCAGCTCACCGGCGGGAACGGATACAGATACGCAGTATTTT

d_call: -
j_call: TRBJ2-3
clone_size: -
v_call: TRBV29-1
cdr3_aa: CSVESTSTDTQYF
cdr3_nt: TGCAGCGTTGAGTCCACAAGCACAGATACGCAGTATTTT

d_call: -
j_call: TRBJ2-4
clone_size: -
v_call: TRBV19
cdr3_aa: CASKHLGSGTKNIQYF
cdr3_nt: TGTGCCAGTAAACATCTGGGCTCCGGGACCAAAAACATTCAGTACTTC

d_call: TRBD2
j_call: TRBJ2-7
clone_size: -
v_call: TRBV14
cdr3_aa: CASSRYGTSGHSYEQYF
cdr3_nt: TGTGCCAGCAGCCGATATGGGACTAGCGGACACTCCTACGAGCAGTACTTC

d_call: TRBD1
j_call: TRBJ2-5
clone_size: few
v_call: TRBV11-2
cdr3_aa: CASSKDREETQYF
cdr3_nt: TGTGCCAGCAGTAAGGACAGGGAAGAGACCCAGTACTTC